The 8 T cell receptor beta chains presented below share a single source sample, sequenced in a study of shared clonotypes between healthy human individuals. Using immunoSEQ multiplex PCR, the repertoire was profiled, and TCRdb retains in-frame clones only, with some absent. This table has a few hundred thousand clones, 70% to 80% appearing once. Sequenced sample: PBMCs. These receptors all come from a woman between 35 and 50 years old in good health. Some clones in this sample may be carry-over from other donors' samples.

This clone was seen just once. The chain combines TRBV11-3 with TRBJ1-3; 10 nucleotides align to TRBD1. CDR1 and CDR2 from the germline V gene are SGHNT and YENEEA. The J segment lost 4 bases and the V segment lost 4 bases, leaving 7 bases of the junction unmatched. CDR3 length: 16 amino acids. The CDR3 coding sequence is TGTGCCAGCAGCTATTCCGGGACAGGGGACGGAAACACCATATATTTT. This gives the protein CASSYSGTGDGNTIYF.

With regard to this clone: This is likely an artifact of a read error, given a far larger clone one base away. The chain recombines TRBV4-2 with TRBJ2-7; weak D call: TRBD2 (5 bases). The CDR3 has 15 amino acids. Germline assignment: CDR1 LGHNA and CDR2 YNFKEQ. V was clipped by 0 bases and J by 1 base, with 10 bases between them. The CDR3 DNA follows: TGTGCCAGCAGCCAAGAAGGAGGTGTATCCTACGAGCAGTACTTC. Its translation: CASSQEGGVSYEQYF.

The CDR3 coding sequence is TGCAGTACCCAGGGGGCCAACGTCCTGACTTTC. Its protein product is CSTQGANVLTF. The V call is TRBV20-1, the J call TRBJ2-6; no firm D call. The V end was cut by 8 bases, the J end by 4 bases, with 6 bases between. The CDR3 loop spans 11 amino acids. The germline V gene has CDR1 DFQATT and CDR2 SNEGSKA (reference sequence).

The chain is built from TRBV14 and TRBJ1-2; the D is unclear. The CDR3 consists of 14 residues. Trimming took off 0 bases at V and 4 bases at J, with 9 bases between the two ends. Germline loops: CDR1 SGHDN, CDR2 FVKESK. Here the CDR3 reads CASSQDRTIYGYTF. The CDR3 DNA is TGTGCCAGCAGCCAAGATCGGACTATCTATGGCTACACCTTC.

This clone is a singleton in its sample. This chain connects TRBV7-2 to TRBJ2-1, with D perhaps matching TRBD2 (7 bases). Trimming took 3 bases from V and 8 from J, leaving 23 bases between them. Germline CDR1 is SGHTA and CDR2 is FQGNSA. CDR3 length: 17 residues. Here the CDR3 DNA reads TGTGCCAGCAGCTTCCGGGGGGCGGTAGCCAGTAGGGATGAGCAGTTCTTC. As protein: CASSFRGAVASRDEQFF.

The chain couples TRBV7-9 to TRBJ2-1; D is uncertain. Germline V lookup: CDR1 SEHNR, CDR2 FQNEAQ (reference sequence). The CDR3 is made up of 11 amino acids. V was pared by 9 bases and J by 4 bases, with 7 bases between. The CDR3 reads CASSGYNEQFF. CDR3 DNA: TGTGCCAGTTCCGGGTACAATGAGCAGTTCTTC.

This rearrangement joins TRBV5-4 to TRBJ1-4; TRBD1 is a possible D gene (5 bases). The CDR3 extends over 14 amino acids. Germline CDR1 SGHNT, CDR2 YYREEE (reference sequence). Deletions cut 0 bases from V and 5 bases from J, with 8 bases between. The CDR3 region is CASSLGGENEKLFF. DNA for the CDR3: TGTGCCAGCAGCTTGGGGGGCGAAAATGAAAAACTGTTTTTT. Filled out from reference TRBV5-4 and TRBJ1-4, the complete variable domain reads ETGVTQSPTHLIKTRGQQVTLRCSSQSGHNTVSWYQQALGQGPQFIFQYYREEENGRGNFPPRFSGLQFPNYSSELNVNALELDDSALYLCASSLGGENEKLFFGSGTQLSVL.

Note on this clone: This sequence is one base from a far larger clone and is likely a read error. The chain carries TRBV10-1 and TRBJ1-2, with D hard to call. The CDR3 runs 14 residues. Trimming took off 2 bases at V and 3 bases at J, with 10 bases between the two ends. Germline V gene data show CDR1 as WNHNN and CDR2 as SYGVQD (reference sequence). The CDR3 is CASSEEQRDYGYTF. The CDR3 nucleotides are TGCGCCAGCAGTGAGGAACAGAGAGACTATGGCTACACCTTC.